Detailed here is one T cell receptor (beta chain). The germline gives CDR1 KGHSH, CDR2 LQKENI. V was trimmed by 2 bases and J by 0 bases, leaving 10 bases between them. The CDR3 extends over 16 amino acids. These data are taken from a study of shared clonotypes between healthy human individuals. Overall study: The cohort comprised a couple of women and a few men. Their ages spanned 18 to 49 years.

Deep-level assay runs were performed. Each PCR replicate from the sorted subsets contained 150 to 250 ng DNA, which is 30,000 or so T cell genomes. Generated by immunoSEQ multiplex PCR, the TCRdb table keeps only in-frame clones and is missing some. Of roughly 1.4 million clones in the sample, about 98.5% were seen once. The rearrangement links TRBV18 to TRBJ2-2; weak D call: TRBD2 (6 bases). Sequenced sample: naive CD4+ T cells sorted from blood. Subset meaning: CD45RA+ positively selected. The source of this sequence is a man aged 25-45 years in good health. The DNA of the CDR3 is TGTGCCAGCTCACCAAGGCCGGGGGCGAACACCGGGGAGCTGTTTTTT. As protein: CASSPRPGANTGELFF.